This is a list of T cell receptor beta chains from one sample in a study of cytomegalovirus exposure and HLA in healthy donors. TCRdb keeps only in-frame clones here, not all; method: immunoSEQ multiplex PCR. The sample's table shows roughly 82,000 clones. The sequenced material came from PBMCs. The receptors originated from a woman aged 55-69 years in good health and CMV-seronegative. CDR3s include the opening cysteine and the closing phenylalanine or tryptophan. Fields, in order: CDR3 DNA, CDR3 protein, V gene, D gene, J gene. A D gene is named only where the DNA matches it firmly.

TGTGCCAGCAGCTTCCAGACAGACAACTATGGCTACACCTTC,CASSFQTDNYGYTF,TRBV2,-,TRBJ1-2
TGTGCCAGCAGCTCGGCAGGGGCTGGAAACACCATATATTTT,CASSSAGAGNTIYF,TRBV11-2,-,TRBJ1-3
TGCGCCAGCAGCCGGACAGGGGACTACGAGCAGTACTTC,CASSRTGDYEQYF,TRBV5-1,TRBD1,TRBJ2-7
TGTGCCAGCAGCCAAGTTGTTGTCGAGACTAGCGGGAACTACGAGCAGTACTTC,CASSQVVVETSGNYEQYF,TRBV4-2,TRBD2,TRBJ2-7
TGTGCCAGCAGTTTATCCCTAGCGGGGTCCTACGAGCAGTACTTC,CASSLSLAGSYEQYF,TRBV27,TRBD2,TRBJ2-7
TGTGCCAGCTCACAGAGCACCGGGGAGCTGTTTTTT,CASSQSTGELFF,TRBV18,-,TRBJ2-2
TGTGCCAGCAGTTTAGCGTACTCTGGCAGGCGAGAAGCTTTCTTT,CASSLAYSGRREAFF,TRBV28,-,TRBJ1-1
TGTGCCAGCAGGGGACAGGGAGATGAGCAGTTCTTC,CASRGQGDEQFF,TRBV2,TRBD1,TRBJ2-1
TGTGCCAGCAGCCCATACACCCGGACAGGGGGCAAGTACAATGAGCAGTTCTTC,CASSPYTRTGGKYNEQFF,TRBV7-9,TRBD1,TRBJ2-1
TGTGCCAGCAGGGGGTCTAGCAGGACCGGGGAGCTGTTTTTT,CASRGSSRTGELFF,TRBV6-5,-,TRBJ2-2
TGTGCCAGCAGTTTGGGACAGGGGACAAGTAAAGAGACCCAGTACTTC,CASSLGQGTSKETQYF,TRBV28,TRBD1,TRBJ2-5
TGTGCCAGCAGTGAAGTGGGAGGGATCGGGAATCGGTTCTTC,CASSEVGGIGNRFF,TRBV6-1,TRBD2,TRBJ2-1
TGCGCCAGCAGCCAAGGGGATGGAGGACGGGAGACCCAGTACTTC,CASSQGDGGRETQYF,TRBV4-1,-,TRBJ2-5
TGTGCCAGCAGTGAAAGACAGGCCTACGAGCAGTACTTC,CASSERQAYEQYF,TRBV6-1,-,TRBJ2-7
TGTGCCAGCCGGTCAGGGGACGTTAACTATGGCTACACCTTC,CASRSGDVNYGYTF,TRBV28,-,TRBJ1-2
TGCGCCAGCAGCTCGGGTGATGCCTCAGATACGCAGTATTTT,CASSSGDASDTQYF,TRBV5-1,-,TRBJ2-3
TGTGCCAGCAGCTTAGGAGGTCAACCCACAGATACGCAGTATTTT,CASSLGGQPTDTQYF,TRBV7-2,-,TRBJ2-3
TGCGCCAGCCATCGGACTAGCGGGAGGGCCGGGGAGACCCAGTACTTC,CASHRTSGRAGETQYF,TRBV5-1,TRBD2,TRBJ2-5
TGTGCCAGTAGTCTACCGGGACAGGGTGGCAATGAGCAGTTCTTC,CASSLPGQGGNEQFF,TRBV19,TRBD1,TRBJ2-1
TGTGCCAGCAGCCAGTACAGGGAGATGGACATTCAGTACTTC,CASSQYREMDIQYF,TRBV2,-,TRBJ2-4
TGTGCCTCCGGGACAGGAGGGGGGATAATCTATGGCTACACCTTC,CASGTGGGIIYGYTF,TRBV28,TRBD1,TRBJ1-2
TGCGCCAGCAGCCTTGAGCTAGCGGGATATTACAATGAGCAGTTCTTC,CASSLELAGYYNEQFF,TRBV4-1,TRBD2,TRBJ2-1
TGTGCCAGCAGCGCCCGACAGGATGGCTACACCTTC,CASSARQDGYTF,TRBV9,-,TRBJ1-2